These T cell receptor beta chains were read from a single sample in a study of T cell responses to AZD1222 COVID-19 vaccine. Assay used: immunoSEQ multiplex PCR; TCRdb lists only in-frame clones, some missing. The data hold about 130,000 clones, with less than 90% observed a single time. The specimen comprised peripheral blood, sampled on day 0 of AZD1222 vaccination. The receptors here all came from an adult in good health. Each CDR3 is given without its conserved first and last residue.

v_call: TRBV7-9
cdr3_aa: ASSSDRHYEQY

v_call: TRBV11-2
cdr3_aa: ASSFQGNSPLH

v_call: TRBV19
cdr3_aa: ASSRSSFRGTDTEAF

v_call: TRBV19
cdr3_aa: ASSKLSLQETQY

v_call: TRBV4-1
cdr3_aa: ASSQGQGGGANVLT

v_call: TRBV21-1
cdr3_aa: ASSKEETRATGNTIY

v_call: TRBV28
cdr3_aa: ASSPGLAADTQY

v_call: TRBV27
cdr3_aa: ASSPYSSRAEQPQH

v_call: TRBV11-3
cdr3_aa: ASSLEGTTVVQF

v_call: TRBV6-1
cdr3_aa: ASSAGRIGLRTEAF

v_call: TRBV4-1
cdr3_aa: ASSQGGPLSSYNEQF

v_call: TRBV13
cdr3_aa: ASSFGLNGPQH

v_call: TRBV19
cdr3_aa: ASSIAGHLYEQY

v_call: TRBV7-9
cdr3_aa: ASSSGGRTNEKLF

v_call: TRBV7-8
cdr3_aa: ASSLDWGAGNTIY

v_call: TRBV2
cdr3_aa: ATSRDRVGAKNIQY

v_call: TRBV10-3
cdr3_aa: AINGQGKYEQY

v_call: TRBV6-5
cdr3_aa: ASSYSPPEAF

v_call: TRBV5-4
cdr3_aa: ASSLAAGYEQY

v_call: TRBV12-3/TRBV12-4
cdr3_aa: ASSLGEGYGYT

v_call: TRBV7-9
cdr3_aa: ASSLGGLNTGELF

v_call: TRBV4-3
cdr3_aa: ASSQGAGGLYEQY

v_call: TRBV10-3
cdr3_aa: AISESFNEQY

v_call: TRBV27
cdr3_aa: ASSFKGQGAGRETQY

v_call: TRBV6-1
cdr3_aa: ASSDPGGRQPQH

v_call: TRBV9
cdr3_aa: ASSPKTGDGYGKLF

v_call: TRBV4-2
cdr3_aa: ASSQERTTNEKLF

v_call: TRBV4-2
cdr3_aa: ASNNEQATNYGYT

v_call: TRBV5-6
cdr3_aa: ASSLYDRGETQY

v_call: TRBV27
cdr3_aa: ASSKGEGLRNSPLH

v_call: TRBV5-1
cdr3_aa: ASSFLAGVTYNEQF

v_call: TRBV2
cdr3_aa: ASSADRFPLGPLH